Presented here are 19 T cell receptor beta chains from one specimen sequenced in a study of early T cells in non-severe SARS-CoV-2 infection. From the 5' RACE reads, TCRdb called clonotypes with MiXCR, one entry per CDR3 protein. The repertoire includes more than 25,000 distinct CDR3 sequences, about 5.7% of them detected once, and roughly 5.7% sits in the top ten. The sequencing input was whole blood. The receptors derive from an adult who was a healthcare worker with PCR-confirmed SARS-CoV-2 infection or an uninfected control (not recorded which).

This clonotype was seen only a few times. The chain employs TRBV20-1 and TRBJ2-7, with 8 bases matching TRBD1. V was clipped by 4 bases and J by 5 bases; unmatched bases: 4. Looked up from germline, CDR1 is DFQATT and CDR2 is SNEGSKA (reference sequence). This CDR3 spans 12 amino acids. The CDR3 DNA follows: TGCAGTGCTACCCCACAGGGGGACGAGCAGTACTTC. Protein sequence: CSATPQGDEQYF.

This clonotype was counted at least ten times. The gene calls are TRBV30 and TRBJ2-3; 16 positions match TRBD2. After removal of 3 bases from V and 3 bases from J, the junction contained 0 bases not matched to a gene. The CDR3 is 15 residues long. In germline, CDR1 is GTSNPN, CDR2 SVGIG (reference sequence). The CDR3: CAWRGLAGGTDTQYF. CDR3 DNA: TGTGCCTGGAGGGGACTAGCGGGGGGGACAGATACGCAGTATTTT.

The chain combines TRBV7-8 with TRBJ2-7; D unresolved. Germline V gene lookup returns CDR1 SGHVS and CDR2 FQNEAQ. The V end lost 8 bases, the J end lost 6 bases, and 14 bases lay between the germline ends. This CDR3 comprises 12 residues. The CDR3 sequence is CASSREAVEQYF. CDR3 in DNA: TGTGCCAGCTCCAGAGAGGCGGTCGAGCAGTACTTC.

This clonotype was seen repeatedly, ten times or more. The chain couples TRBV4-2 to TRBJ2-1; D may be TRBD1 or TRBD2 (6 bases each). Trimming pared 3 bases from V and 2 bases from J, leaving 17 bases between. The CDR3 is 17 amino acids. Germline V gene sequence: CDR1 LGHNA, CDR2 YNFKEQ. The DNA of the CDR3 is TGTGCCAGCAGCCACGGGGAGTCCGGGGGCCCCTACAATGAGCAGTTCTTC. Translating gives CASSHGESGGPYNEQFF.

The chain joins TRBV28 to TRBJ2-3, with 11 bases identical to TRBD2. The CDR3 totals 14 residues. V shed 10 bases and J 0 bases; nucleotides not matched to a gene: 3. Germline CDR1 reads MDHEN; CDR2 reads SYDVKM. In DNA, the CDR3 is TGTGCCACTAGCGGGGGGCCTAGCACAGATACGCAGTATTTT. This sequence encodes CATSGGPSTDTQYF.

This clonotype showed up many times. The chain links TRBV20-1 to TRBJ2-7, with a possible D match to TRBD2 (7 bases). Trimming took off 1 base at V and 0 bases at J, with 10 bases between the two ends. Germline loops: CDR1 DFQATT, CDR2 SNEGSKA (reference sequence). The CDR3 is 14 residues long. CDR3 coding DNA: TGCAGTGCTAGAGGTCGGGGGGCCTCCTACGAGCAGTACTTC. Protein sequence: CSARGRGASYEQYF.

By frequency in the sample, this clonotype is medium-sized. V is TRBV5-6 and J is TRBJ2-3, with a possible D match to TRBD2 (6 bases). Germline values: CDR1 SGHDT, CDR2 YYEEEE. The CDR3 loop spans 14 amino acids. Trimming stripped 4 bases from V and 2 bases from J, with 11 bases between. CDR3 sequence reads: CASSAGRTTDTQYF. CDR3 bases: TGTGCCAGCAGCGCGGGACGGACCACAGATACGCAGTATTTT. The full variable domain, rest sourced from reference TRBV5-6 and TRBJ2-3, is DAGVTQSPTHLIKTRGQQVTLRCSPKSGHDTVSWYQQALGQGPQFIFQYYEEEERQRGNFPDRFSGHQFPNYSSELNVNALLLGDSALYLCASSAGRTTDTQYFGPGTRLTVL.

This clonotype has a handful of counts. An end of the junction differs from the germline gene, which may be a read error. The genes are TRBV9 and TRBJ2-7; D call uncertain. Germline V lookup: CDR1 SGDLS, CDR2 YYNGEE. CDR3 length: 15 residues. For the CDR3, the DNA is TGTGTCAGCAGCCCCGCCGTTGGGCCGCGATACGAGCAGTACTTC. It codes for CVSSPAVGPRYEQYF.

This clonotype was recorded at least ten times. The genes are TRBV4-2 and TRBJ1-2; the D is unclear. Germline V gene data show CDR1 as LGHNA and CDR2 as YNFKEQ. V shed 1 base and J shed 3 bases, with 15 bases lying between them. The CDR3 is 16 amino acids. CDR3 sequence reads: CASSQAFGSEDYGYTF. CDR3 DNA: TGTGCCAGCAGCCAAGCATTTGGCTCGGAGGACTATGGCTACACCTTC.

V gene TRBV5-5 combines with J gene TRBJ2-3; D is tentatively TRBD1 or TRBD2 (7 bases each). The V end lost 4 bases, the J end lost 3 bases, and 12 bases lay between the germline ends. The CDR3 has 14 residues. The germline gives CDR1 SGHKS, CDR2 YYEKEE (reference sequence). The CDR3 sequence: CASSPQGGTDTQYF. The CDR3 coding sequence is TGTGCCAGCAGCCCTCAGGGGGGGACAGATACGCAGTATTTT.

This clonotype appeared many times. V usage is TRBV7-8 and J usage is TRBJ2-7, with D perhaps TRBD2 (6 bases). This CDR3 has 16 residues. With 4 bases removed from V and 0 bases from J, the gap between germline ends came to 16 bases. Per germline, CDR1 SGHVS and CDR2 FQNEAQ. For the CDR3, the DNA is TGTGCCAGCAGCTCCCCTCGGGAGCTAGTCTCCTACGAGCAGTACTTC. It yields the protein CASSSPRELVSYEQYF.

This clonotype was counted ten times or more. V usage is TRBV20-1 and J usage is TRBJ2-3; 8 bases are shared with TRBD2. J lost 3 bases, V lost 8 bases, and 7 bases had no gene match. CDR3 length: 13 residues. Germline CDR1 DFQATT, CDR2 SNEGSKA (reference sequence). CDR3 in amino acids: CSFLGTSTDTQYF. The CDR3 DNA follows: TGCAGTTTCCTCGGGACTAGTACAGATACGCAGTATTTT.

To note about this clonotype: The junction does not match germline at one end; this may be a read error. The V gene is TRBV7-7, the J gene TRBJ2-5; D ambiguous. Germline V CDR1 and CDR2: SSHAT, FNYEAQ (reference sequence). The CDR3 totals 13 residues. Here the CDR3 DNA reads TGTGCTAGCAGCTGGCAACCCACGGGGACCCAGTACTTC. Protein: CASSWQPTGTQYF. Full variable domain (remainder filled in from reference TRBV7-7 and TRBJ2-5): GAGVSQSPRYKVTKRGQDVTLRCDPISSHATLYWYQQALGQGPEFLTYFNYEAQPDKSGLPSDRFSAERPEGSISTLTIQRTEQRDSAMYRCASSWQPTGTQYFGPGTRLLVL.

The chain carries TRBV10-3 and TRBJ2-1; D is possibly TRBD1 (6 bases). Germline loops: CDR1 ENHRY, CDR2 SYGVKD. Trimming took 6 bases from V and 0 from J, leaving 12 bases between them. The CDR3 runs 15 residues. The CDR3 here is CAISLTGRSYNEQFF. CDR3 nucleotide sequence: TGTGCCATCAGCTTGACAGGACGCTCCTACAATGAGCAGTTCTTC.

This clonotype was detected ten times or more. The chain recombines TRBV7-8 with TRBJ2-1, with D hard to call. Trimming left V 1 base short and J 5 bases short, with 6 bases between. Germline V gene sequence: CDR1 SGHVS, CDR2 FQNEAQ. The CDR3 loop spans 13 amino acids. DNA for the CDR3: TGTGCCAGCAGCTTAGGACGAGACAATGAGCAGTTCTTC. It encodes CASSLGRDNEQFF.

A single count supports this clonotype. The chain couples TRBV7-9 to TRBJ2-3; either TRBD1 or TRBD2 may fit D (6 bases each). Germline CDR1 SEHNR, CDR2 FQNEAQ (reference sequence). The V gene lost 8 bases and the J gene lost 7 bases, with 25 bases spanning the gap. The CDR3 runs 16 residues. The chain's CDR3 is CASGGTRTALTNTQYF. Written as DNA, the CDR3 is TGTGCCAGCGGGGGGACCCGGACAGCTCTGACGAATACGCAGTATTTT.

This clonotype was seen ten or more times. In DNA, the CDR3 is TGTGCCAGCAGCTTGGCGGGGTACCAAGAGACCCAGTACTTC. It codes for CASSLAGYQETQYF. V usage is TRBV7-2 and J usage is TRBJ2-5; possibly TRBD2 for D (6 bases). Germline V CDR1 and CDR2: SGHTA, FQGNSA. The V and J ends lost 3 bases and 0 bases respectively, with 8 bases between them. This CDR3 region has 14 residues.

The sample holds many counts of this clonotype. The rearrangement links TRBV7-9 to TRBJ2-1, with D possibly matching TRBD1 (6 bases). Deletions cut 5 bases from V and 8 bases from J, with 22 bases between. Germline lookup yields CDR1 SEHNR and CDR2 FQNEAQ (reference sequence). The CDR3 consists of 16 residues. The CDR3 reads CASSHGMYLQGDEQFF. DNA of the CDR3: TGTGCCAGCAGCCATGGGATGTACCTACAGGGTGATGAGCAGTTCTTC.

This clonotype was seen many times. The gene calls are TRBV18 and TRBJ2-7; possible D gene TRBD2, 6 bases. Looked up from germline, CDR1 is KGHSH and CDR2 is LQKENI. V dropped 6 bases and J dropped 5 bases, with 17 bases sitting between them. This CDR3 contains 14 residues. CDR3 in amino acids: CASSLGRSGDEQYF. The CDR3 DNA reads TGTGCCAGCTCTTTAGGGAGGAGTGGGGACGAGCAGTACTTC.